The 15 T cell receptor beta chains below all came from one sample that was sequenced in a study of blood T cell repertoires in COVID-19. Using immunoSEQ multiplex PCR, the repertoire was profiled, and TCRdb retains in-frame clones only, with some absent. Here the sample spans about 170,000 clones, around 85% being singletons. Sequencing was done on a sample of peripheral blood. The receptors were gathered from a man in his sixties who had recovered from COVID-19.

This clone is a singleton in its sample. The rearrangement uses TRBV5-4 and TRBJ2-5; a possible D gene is TRBD1 (7 bases). The CDR3 spans 16 residues. CDR1 is SGHNT and CDR2 is YYREEE in the germline V gene (reference sequence). Trimming left V 1 base short and J 5 bases short, with 18 bases between. The CDR3 bases are TGTGCCAGCAGCTTGAGACAGGGAGGCTTCGGGGAGACCCAGTACTTC. Translated, it gives CASSLRQGGFGETQYF.

The chain recombines TRBV6-5 with TRBJ1-6; 7 bases line up with TRBD1. Trimming removed 5 bases from V and 9 bases from J; junction bases left unmatched: 7. Germline V gives CDR1 MNHEY, CDR2 SVGAGI. The CDR3 covers 14 residues. The CDR3 DNA is TGTGCCAGCAGTAACTTATGGGACAGTTCACCCCTCCACTTT. Its translation: CASSNLWDSSPLHF.

J is TRBJ1-2 and V is TRBV30; D gene unclear. V lost 5 bases to trimming and J lost 7 bases, with 11 bases between them. Germline assignment: CDR1 GTSNPN and CDR2 SVGIG (reference sequence). The CDR3 runs 11 residues. CDR3 residues: CAWHTSGGYTF. CDR3 nucleotides: TGTGCCTGGCATACGAGCGGTGGCTACACCTTC. The whole variable domain, remainder taken from reference TRBV30 and TRBJ1-2, is SQTIHQWPATLVQPVGSPLSLECTVEGTSNPNLYWYRQAAGRGLQLLFYSVGIGQISSEVPQNLSASRPQDRQFILSSKKLLLSDSGFYLCAWHTSGGYTFGSGTRLTVV.

The chain couples TRBV6-5 to TRBJ1-2; 7 bases agree with TRBD1. CDR3 size: 13 residues. CDR1 is MNHEY and CDR2 is SVGAGI in the germline V gene. The V gene end was trimmed by 5 bases and the J gene end by 3 bases; junction bases not matched to a gene: 3. The DNA of the CDR3 is TGTGCCAGCAGTATCGACAGGGACTATGGCTACACCTTC. It translates to CASSIDRDYGYTF.

This clone was detected many times. The V gene is TRBV7-9, the J gene TRBJ1-1, with D uncertain. The CDR3 totals 13 residues. V shed 5 bases and J shed 7 bases, with 14 bases lying between them. Germline values: CDR1 SEHNR, CDR2 FQNEAQ (reference sequence). The DNA of the CDR3 is TGTGCCAGCAGCCTGCTCCACCAGGATGAAGCTTTCTTT. As protein: CASSLLHQDEAFF.

The chain joins TRBV25-1 to TRBJ1-6, with D tentatively TRBD1 (5 bases). Germline-derived CDR1 and CDR2 are MGHDK and SYGVNS. The CDR3 spans 15 residues. V lost 1 base and J lost 10, with 14 bases in between. CDR3 DNA sequence: TGTGCCAGCAGTGAATCTTTTGGGAGGGGATCACCCCTCCACTTT. Its translation: CASSESFGRGSPLHF. The full variable domain, its missing parts supplied by reference TRBV25-1 and TRBJ1-6, is EADIYQTPRYLVIGTGKKITLECSQTMGHDKMYWYQQDPGMELHLIHYSYGVNSTEKGDLSSESTVSRIRTEHFPLTLESARPSHTSQYLCASSESFGRGSPLHFGNGTRLTVT.

The chain carries TRBV18 and TRBJ1-4, with TRBD1 matching over 7 bases. J was trimmed by 2 bases and V by 6 bases; bases with no gene match: 9. This CDR3 comprises 16 residues. Germline loops: CDR1 KGHSH, CDR2 LQKENI. CDR3 amino acids: CASSTGEVATNEKLFF. For the CDR3, the DNA is TGTGCCAGCTCCACAGGGGAGGTGGCGACTAATGAAAAACTGTTTTTT.

The chain couples TRBV7-2 to TRBJ2-3, with TRBD1 as a possible D gene (5 bases). Germline CDR1 SGHTA, CDR2 FQGNSA. The CDR3 extends over 15 amino acids. Trimming stripped 4 bases from V and 0 bases from J, with 11 bases between. The DNA of the CDR3 is TGTGCCAGCAGCTCGGACATTTATAGCACAGATACGCAGTATTTT. It codes for CASSSDIYSTDTQYF. The full variable domain, rest sourced from reference TRBV7-2 and TRBJ2-3, is GAGVSQSPSNKVTEKGKDVELRCDPISGHTALYWYRQSLGQGLEFLIYFQGNSAPDKSGLPSDRFSAERTGGSVSTLTIQRTQQEDSAVYLCASSSDIYSTDTQYFGPGTRLTVL.

The chain uses TRBV5-1 and TRBJ1-1, with no clear D. The germline CDR1 and CDR2 sequences are SGHRS and YFSETQ. The CDR3 has 15 residues. Trimming cost V 0 bases and J 0 bases, with 9 bases left between them. In DNA, the CDR3 is TGCGCCAGCAGCTTGGTGGGTCGGGTGAACACTGAAGCTTTCTTT. As protein: CASSLVGRVNTEAFF.

The chain carries TRBV7-9 and TRBJ1-3; D remains unclear. The V and J ends lost 8 bases and 0 bases respectively, with 11 bases between them. CDR1 is SEHNR and CDR2 is FQNEAQ in the germline V gene (reference sequence). The CDR3 is made up of 14 amino acids. The chain's CDR3 is CASREGSSGNTIYF. The CDR3 DNA reads as TGTGCCAGCCGAGAAGGGAGCTCTGGAAACACCATATATTTT.

The chain recombines TRBV6-2 or TRBV6-3 with TRBJ2-3, with 8 bases matching TRBD2. From germline, CDR1 is MNHEY and CDR2 SVGEGT. Trimming cost V 6 bases and J 4 bases; bases outside gene matches: 9. The CDR3 is 15 amino acids. CDR3 protein: CASSLSGVIADTQYF. The DNA of the CDR3 is TGTGCCAGCAGCCTTAGCGGGGTTATCGCAGATACGCAGTATTTT.

The chain carries TRBV10-3 and TRBJ2-1, with 10 positions matching TRBD2. With 2 bases clipped from V and 5 bases from J, the junction kept 6 bases outside the gene matches. Germline V gene lookup returns CDR1 ENHRY and CDR2 SYGVKD. This CDR3 comprises 16 residues. The CDR3 DNA is TGTGCCATCAGTGAGAAAAGCGGGGGGGCCGACAATGAGCAGTTCTTC. This translates into CAISEKSGGADNEQFF.

The J gene is TRBJ2-7, the V gene TRBV7-9, with TRBD1 matching over 10 bases. The CDR3 totals 16 residues. After removal of 4 bases from V and 3 bases from J, the junction contained 9 bases not matched to a gene. The germline V gene encodes CDR1 SEHNR and CDR2 FQNEAQ (reference sequence). CDR3 nucleotides: TGTGCCAGCAGCTCCCGGGACAGGGGCTTTCGCTACGAGCAGTACTTC. This sequence encodes CASSSRDRGFRYEQYF.

The V and J genes are TRBV11-2 and TRBJ1-2, with D possibly matching TRBD1 (5 bases). This CDR3 contains 14 residues. The V end lost 2 bases, the J end lost 8 bases, and 15 bases lay between the germline ends. The germline V gene encodes CDR1 SGHAT and CDR2 FQNNGV. The CDR3 DNA reads TGTGCCAGCAGCTTATCAGGGAACGGAGAAGGCTACACCTTC. This translates into CASSLSGNGEGYTF.

This clone was seen only once. The chain joins TRBV9 to TRBJ2-2; D is undetermined. In germline, CDR1 is SGDLS, CDR2 YYNGEE. V lost 0 bases and J 3 bases, leaving 6 bases between the germline ends. The CDR3 runs 14 residues. CDR3 nucleotides: TGTGCCAGCAGCGTAGGGCAAGACACCGGGGAGCTGTTTTTT. Translating it yields CASSVGQDTGELFF.